Listed below are T cell receptor beta chains from one sample, sequenced in a study of T-cell reconstitution after alpha-beta-depleted transplantation in children. TCRdb independently ran MiXCR on the PCR reads; one entry per CDR3 protein. Of roughly 90,000 distinct CDR3 sequences listed, about 12% are singletons. The material was PBMCs from the stem cell graft donor, obtained from the stem cell graft. The receptors were sampled from a human donor who donated a stem cell graft to a child with inherited bone marrow failure. CDR3s include the opening cysteine and the closing phenylalanine or tryptophan. D genes are given only for firm matches. Rows give clone size only sometimes, using once, few, many, or a class for an expanded clone.

TRBJ2-1 NA TRBV11-2 NA TGTGCCAGCAGCTTCCCTAATGAGCAGTTCTTC CASSFPNEQFF
TRBJ1-6 many TRBV11-2 TRBD1 TGTGCCAGCAGCTTAGTCGGACAGGGGGCAAATTCACCCCTCCACTTT CASSLVGQGANSPLHF
TRBJ1-5 many TRBV7-3 NA TGTGCCAGCAGCCGGGACCTGGGTCAGCCCCAGCATTTT CASSRDLGQPQHF
TRBJ2-7 many TRBV4-3 NA TGCGCCAGCAGCCAAGAAGACAGTCCCTCCTACGAGCAGTACTTC CASSQEDSPSYEQYF
TRBJ2-5 many TRBV11-2 TRBD1 TGTGCCAGCAGCTGGGGGGACAGGGTAGAAGAGACCCAGTACTTC CASSWGDRVEETQYF
TRBJ1-3 many TRBV20-1 NA TGCAGTGCTAGCCCACAGACTTTCTCTGGAAACACCATATATTTT CSASPQTFSGNTIYF
TRBJ1-4 many TRBV6-5 TRBD1 TGTGCCAGCAGTAGCGACAGGGGGCGTGAAAAACTGTTTTTT CASSSDRGREKLFF
TRBJ2-5 many TRBV4-3 NA TGCGCCAGCAGCCAAGAGAAGGGTGGGGAGACCCAGTACTTC CASSQEKGGETQYF
TRBJ2-5 many TRBV20-1 NA TGCAGTGCTAGAGGAGAGGGCGGAGAGACCCAGTACTTC CSARGEGGETQYF
TRBJ2-3 many TRBV5-1 NA TGCGCCAGCAGCCAAGGACCGGCCACTTTAGATGATACGCAGTATTTT CASSQGPATLDDTQYF
TRBJ1-4 few TRBV7-6 TRBD1 TGTGCCAGCAGTTTAACAACAGGGGCGGTGAAAGAAAAACTGTTTTTT CASSLTTGAVKEKLFF
TRBJ2-3 many TRBV7-8 TRBD2 TGTGCCAGCAGCTTACATTCGGGAGGGGCCACAGATACGCATTATTTT CASSLHSGGATDTHYF
TRBJ2-1 many TRBV29-1 TRBD2 TGCAGCGTTGAAGATCCCCCTAGCGGCCGCTCCTACAATGAGCAGTTCTTC CSVEDPPSGRSYNEQFF
TRBJ1-6 NA TRBV7-9 NA TGTGCCAGCAGCTTTTATGCGGGGAATAATTCACCCCTCCACTTT CASSFYAGNNSPLHF
TRBJ2-3 few TRBV18 NA TGTGCCAGCTCACCACTATGGAGGGGTCGGGCAGATACGCAGTATTTT CASSPLWRGRADTQYF
TRBJ2-4 few TRBV25-1 NA TGTGCCAGCAGTGGCCAGGGAAAAAACATTCAGTACTTC CASSGQGKNIQYF
TRBJ2-3 many TRBV7-2 TRBD2 TGTGCCAGCAGCTGGACTAGCGGGAGCTCAGATACGCAGTATTTT CASSWTSGSSDTQYF
TRBJ1-4 many TRBV7-9 TRBD1 TGTGCCAGCAGCCCTTGGACAGGGGACGTGGAAAAACTGTTTTTT CASSPWTGDVEKLFF
TRBJ1-6 many TRBV5-1 NA TGCGCCAGCAGCTTGATTCCGGGGGCGGATAATTCACCCCTCCACTTT CASSLIPGADNSPLHF
TRBJ1-2 few TRBV27 TRBD1 TGTGCCAGCAGTTTACAGGGGGGTGGCTATGGCTACACCTTC CASSLQGGGYGYTF
TRBJ2-5 many TRBV5-1 TRBD2 TGCGCCAGCAGCTTTGCTAGCGGGGTCAAAGAGACCCAGTACTTC CASSFASGVKETQYF
TRBJ1-1 many TRBV7-2 NA TGTGCCAGCAGCTTAGCGGAAGAAGCTTTCTTT CASSLAEEAFF
TRBJ2-5 NA TRBV20-1 NA TGCAGTGCTAGAGTACTTACGGGGTACCAAGAGACCCAGTACTTC CSARVLTGYQETQYF
TRBJ1-1 many TRBV12-3/TRBV12-4 NA TGTGCCAGCAGTTTTAAGGGGGTCACTGAAGCTTTCTTT CASSFKGVTEAFF
TRBJ2-4 NA TRBV25-1 TRBD1 TGTGCCAGCAGTGAATCCGGGGACAGGCCCCTAGCCAAAAACATTCAGTACTTC CASSESGDRPLAKNIQYF
TRBJ1-5 many TRBV7-6 NA TGTGCCAGCAGCTTATTAGGGGTTCAGCCCCAGCATTTT CASSLLGVQPQHF
TRBJ1-2 many TRBV20-1 TRBD1 TGCAGTGCCTACGTGACAGGGATGGACTATGGCTACACCTTC CSAYVTGMDYGYTF
TRBJ1-1 NA TRBV4-3 NA TGCGCCAGCAGCCAAGAAAGGGCGGGGGGCGCTGAAGCTTTCTTT CASSQERAGGAEAFF
TRBJ2-4 many TRBV7-2 NA TGTGCCAGCAGCTTAGATAGTCTTAGCAACATTCAGTACTTC CASSLDSLSNIQYF
TRBJ1-4 many TRBV5-1 TRBD1 TGCGCCAGCAGCCCAAAGGACAGGAGCAGGCGAACTAATGAAAAACTGTTTTTT CASSPKDRSRRTNEKLFF
TRBJ2-5 many TRBV24-1 NA TGTGCCACCAGTGATCCCCTGGGGGGAGAGACCCAGTACTTC CATSDPLGGETQYF
TRBJ2-7 many TRBV27 NA TGTGCCAGCAGCCCAGCGAATCTCAGGGGTTTACTTTACGAGCAGTACTTC CASSPANLRGLLYEQYF
TRBJ2-7 many TRBV6-5 NA TGTGCCAGCTGGGCAGGGGACGAGCAGTACTTC CASWAGDEQYF
TRBJ2-1 many TRBV10-3 TRBD1 TGTGCCATTTCCCGGGACAGGGACCATGAGCAGTTCTTC CAISRDRDHEQFF
TRBJ1-2 many TRBV5-1 NA TGCGCCAGCAGCTTGGACAGGAACTATGGCTACACCTTC CASSLDRNYGYTF
TRBJ2-3 NA TRBV5-1 NA TGCGCCAGCAGCTTGGATTATGGCGGGGGCTTGGATGATACGCAGTATTTT CASSLDYGGGLDDTQYF
TRBJ1-1 many TRBV10-3 TRBD1 TGTGCCATCAGTGAGCCGGGACAGGGGGCTACTGAAGCTTTCTTT CAISEPGQGATEAFF
TRBJ2-7 many TRBV7-2 TRBD2 TGTGCCAGCAGCTTGACTAGCGGGGATACCTACGAGCAGTACTTC CASSLTSGDTYEQYF
TRBJ2-3 many TRBV11-2 TRBD1 TGTGCCAGCAGCTTACTAGGACAGGCCCGCACAGATACGCAGTATTTT CASSLLGQARTDTQYF
TRBJ2-2 many TRBV28 NA TGTGCCAGCAGTTATCCGAACACCGGGGAGCTGTTTTTT CASSYPNTGELFF
TRBJ2-1 many TRBV20-1 TRBD1 TGCAGTGCCAACTCCGACAGGGGCCCCAACAATGAGCAGTTCTTC CSANSDRGPNNEQFF
TRBJ2-6 many TRBV7-9 NA TGTGCCAGCAGGCCGACTGCCGCCAACGTCCTGACTTTC CASRPTAANVLTF
TRBJ2-3 NA TRBV7-3 NA TGTGCCAGCAGCTTAGTTGCGCAAGAGAAGACGTATTTT CASSLVAQEKTYF
TRBJ2-2 many TRBV7-3 TRBD1 TGTGCCAGCAGTGCGACAGGGGGCTATGGGGAGCTGTTTTTT CASSATGGYGELFF
TRBJ1-6 many TRBV5-1 TRBD1 TGCGCCAGCAGCCCGGGACAGGGGGAATCACCCCTCCACTTT CASSPGQGESPLHF
TRBJ2-7 many TRBV20-1 NA TGCAGTGTCCCAAACCGACTAACCTACGAGCAGTACTTC CSVPNRLTYEQYF
TRBJ2-1 many TRBV7-9 NA TGTTCGGAAGAGGAGGCCGACAATGAGCAGTTCTTC CSEEEADNEQFF
TRBJ2-2 many TRBV10-3 NA TGTGCCATCAGTGAAGGTGGCGGAGCGAACACCGGGGAGCTGTTTTTT CAISEGGGANTGELFF
TRBJ2-7 NA TRBV7-9 TRBD2 TGTGCCAGCAGCTTGACTAGCGGGACGAGGAGGGAGCAGTACTTC CASSLTSGTRREQYF
TRBJ1-3 many TRBV27 NA TGTGCCAGCAGTTTCGGACGGAGCCGTCCAAACACCATATATTTT CASSFGRSRPNTIYF
TRBJ2-3 many TRBV20-1 NA TGCAGTGCCCCTCTGAAGGGCCCCGCAGATACGCATTATTTT CSAPLKGPADTHYF
TRBJ1-2 many TRBV5-1 NA TGCGCCAGCAGCCACGAGGGAGAAGACTATGGCTACACCTTC CASSHEGEDYGYTF
TRBJ1-1 many TRBV27 NA TGTGCCAGCAGTTTATTCGGCCTGGGGACCGAAGCTTTCTTT CASSLFGLGTEAFF
TRBJ2-7 many TRBV7-6 NA TGTGCCAGCAGCTTAGTAGAGGGCGAGCAGTACTTC CASSLVEGEQYF
TRBJ2-1 many TRBV15 NA TGTGCCACCAGCAGAGCGGGGAACAATGAGCAGTTCTTC CATSRAGNNEQFF
TRBJ2-3 NA TRBV9 NA TGTGCCAGCAGCTCCCCGGGGGTCACAGATACGCAGTATTTT CASSSPGVTDTQYF
TRBJ2-6 many TRBV16 NA TGTGCCAGCAGCCAATCGGGGGGGGCCAACGTCCTGACTTTC CASSQSGGANVLTF